This note documents a single T cell receptor beta chain sequence. The antigen is unknown. The source of the sample is a study of T cells in Graves' hyperthyroidism and ophthalmopathy. Study conclusions and caveats: Patients with ophthalmopathy were separated from those with stable hyperthyroidism by a 13 V-J model. Peripheral blood also featured most of the thyroid clonotypes expanded above 0.001.

Amplified TCR beta CDR3 regions derived from RNA transcripts. First-round RT-PCR targeting the TCR CDR3 was performed with the HTBI primer set. TCRdb re-derived calls from the multiplex PCR reads in MiXCR, one entry per CDR3 protein. The repertoire holds hundreds of thousands of distinct CDR3 sequences, around a sixth seen once, with about 30% in the top ten. CDR3 length equals 17 residues. The J segment lost 5 bases and the V segment lost 4 bases, leaving 10 bases of the junction unmatched. CDR1 is KGHDR, CDR2 SFDVKD, per germline. V is TRBV24-1 and J is TRBJ2-2; 9 bases align to TRBD2. This receptor was taken from a woman aged 18-29 years with Graves' hyperthyroidism that later progressed to Graves' ophthalmopathy. Sequencing was performed on blood. In DNA, the CDR3 is TGTGCCACCAGTGAAAATAGCGGGAGAGGAAAGACCGGGGAGCTGTTTTTT. Translation gives CATSENSGRGKTGELFF.